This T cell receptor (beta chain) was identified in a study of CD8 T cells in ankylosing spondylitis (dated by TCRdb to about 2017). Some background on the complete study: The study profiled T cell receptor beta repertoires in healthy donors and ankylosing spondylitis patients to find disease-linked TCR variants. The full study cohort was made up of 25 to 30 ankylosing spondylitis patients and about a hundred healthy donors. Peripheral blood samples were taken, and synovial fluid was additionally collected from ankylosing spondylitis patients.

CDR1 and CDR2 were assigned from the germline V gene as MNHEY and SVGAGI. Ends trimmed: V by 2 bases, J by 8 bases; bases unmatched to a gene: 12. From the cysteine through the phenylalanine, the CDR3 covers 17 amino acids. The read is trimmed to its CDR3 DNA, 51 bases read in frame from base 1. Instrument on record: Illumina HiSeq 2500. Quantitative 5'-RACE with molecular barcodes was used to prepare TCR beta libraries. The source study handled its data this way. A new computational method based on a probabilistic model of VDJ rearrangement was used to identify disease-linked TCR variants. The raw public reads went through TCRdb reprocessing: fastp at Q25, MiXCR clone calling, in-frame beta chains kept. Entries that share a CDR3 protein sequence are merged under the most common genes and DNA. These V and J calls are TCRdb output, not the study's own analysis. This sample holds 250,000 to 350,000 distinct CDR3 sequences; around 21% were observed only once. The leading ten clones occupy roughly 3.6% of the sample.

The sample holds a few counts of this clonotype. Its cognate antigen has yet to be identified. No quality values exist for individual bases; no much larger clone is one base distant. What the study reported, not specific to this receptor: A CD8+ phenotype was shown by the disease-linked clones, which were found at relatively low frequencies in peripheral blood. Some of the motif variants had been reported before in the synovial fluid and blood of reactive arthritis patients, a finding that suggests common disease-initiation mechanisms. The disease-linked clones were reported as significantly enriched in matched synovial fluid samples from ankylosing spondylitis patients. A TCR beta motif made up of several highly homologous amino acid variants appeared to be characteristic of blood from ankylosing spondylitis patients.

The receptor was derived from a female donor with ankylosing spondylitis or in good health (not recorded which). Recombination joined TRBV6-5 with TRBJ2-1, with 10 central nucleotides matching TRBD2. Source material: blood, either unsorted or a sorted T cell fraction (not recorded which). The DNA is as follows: TGTGCCAGCAGTTACGGGGTTTTGGCTAGCGGGAGTCATGAGCAGTTCTTC. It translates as CASSYGVLASGSHEQFF.